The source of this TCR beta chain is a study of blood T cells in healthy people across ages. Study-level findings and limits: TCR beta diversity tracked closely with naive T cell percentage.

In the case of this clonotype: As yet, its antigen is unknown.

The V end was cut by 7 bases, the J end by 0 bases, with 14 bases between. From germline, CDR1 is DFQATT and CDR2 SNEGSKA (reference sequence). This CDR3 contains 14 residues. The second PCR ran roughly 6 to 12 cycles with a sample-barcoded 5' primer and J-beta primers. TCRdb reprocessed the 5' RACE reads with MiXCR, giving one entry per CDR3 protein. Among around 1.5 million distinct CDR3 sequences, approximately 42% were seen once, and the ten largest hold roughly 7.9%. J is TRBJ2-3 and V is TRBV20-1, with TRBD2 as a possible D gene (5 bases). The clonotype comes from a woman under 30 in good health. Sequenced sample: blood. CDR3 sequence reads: CSGSGWVSTDTQYF. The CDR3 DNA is TGCAGTGGGTCGGGGTGGGTAAGCACAGATACGCAGTATTTT.